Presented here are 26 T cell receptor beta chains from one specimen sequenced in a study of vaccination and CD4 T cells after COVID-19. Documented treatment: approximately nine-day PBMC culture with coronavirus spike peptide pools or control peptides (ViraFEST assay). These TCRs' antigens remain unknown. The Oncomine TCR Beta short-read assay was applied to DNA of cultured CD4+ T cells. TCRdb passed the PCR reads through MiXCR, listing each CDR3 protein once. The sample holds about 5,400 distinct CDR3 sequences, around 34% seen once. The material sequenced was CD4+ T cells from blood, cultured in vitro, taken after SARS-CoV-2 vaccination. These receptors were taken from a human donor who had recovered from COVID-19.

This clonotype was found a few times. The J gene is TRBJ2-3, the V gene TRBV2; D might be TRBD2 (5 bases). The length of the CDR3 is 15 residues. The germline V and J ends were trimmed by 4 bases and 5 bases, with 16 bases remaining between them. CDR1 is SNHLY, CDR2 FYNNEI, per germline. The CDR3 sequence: CASSASSSKGDTQYF. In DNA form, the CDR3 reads TGTGCCAGCAGTGCCAGTTCTAGCAAGGGAGATACGCAGTATTTT.

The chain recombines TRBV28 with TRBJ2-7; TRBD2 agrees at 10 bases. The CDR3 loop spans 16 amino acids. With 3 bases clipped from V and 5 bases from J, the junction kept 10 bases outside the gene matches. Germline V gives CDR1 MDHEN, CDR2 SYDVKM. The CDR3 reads CASSLGLAGAMNEQYF. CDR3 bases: TGTGCCAGCAGTTTGGGGCTAGCGGGAGCAATGAACGAGCAGTACTTC.

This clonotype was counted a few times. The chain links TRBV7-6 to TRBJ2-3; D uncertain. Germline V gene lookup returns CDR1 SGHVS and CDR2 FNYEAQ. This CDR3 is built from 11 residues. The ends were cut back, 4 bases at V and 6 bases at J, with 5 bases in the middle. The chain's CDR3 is CASSSADTQYF. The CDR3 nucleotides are TGTGCCAGCAGCTCGGCCGATACGCAGTATTTT.

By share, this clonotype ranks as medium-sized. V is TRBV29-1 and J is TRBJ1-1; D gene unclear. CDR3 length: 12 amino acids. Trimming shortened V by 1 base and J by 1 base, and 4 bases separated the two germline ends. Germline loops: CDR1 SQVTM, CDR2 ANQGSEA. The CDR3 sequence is CSVEVENTEAFF. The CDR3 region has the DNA TGCAGCGTTGAAGTCGAGAACACTGAAGCTTTCTTT.

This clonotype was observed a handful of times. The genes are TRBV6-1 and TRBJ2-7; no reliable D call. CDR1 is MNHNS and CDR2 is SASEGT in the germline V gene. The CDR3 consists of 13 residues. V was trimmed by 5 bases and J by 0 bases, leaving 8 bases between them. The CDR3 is CASSPTVSYEQYF. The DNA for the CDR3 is TGTGCCAGCAGTCCGACGGTCTCCTACGAGCAGTACTTC.

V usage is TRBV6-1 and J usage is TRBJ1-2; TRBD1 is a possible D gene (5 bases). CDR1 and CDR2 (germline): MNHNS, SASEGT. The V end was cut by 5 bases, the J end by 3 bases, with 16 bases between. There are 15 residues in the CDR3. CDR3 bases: TGTGCCAGCAGTCCTGGAGGGGTTGGGGACTATGGCTACACCTTC. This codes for CASSPGGVGDYGYTF.

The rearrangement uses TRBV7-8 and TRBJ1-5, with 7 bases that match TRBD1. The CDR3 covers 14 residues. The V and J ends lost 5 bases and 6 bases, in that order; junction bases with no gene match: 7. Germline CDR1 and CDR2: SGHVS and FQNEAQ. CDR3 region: CASSPDRVPQPQHF. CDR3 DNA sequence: TGTGCCAGCAGCCCAGACAGGGTCCCTCAGCCCCAGCATTTT.

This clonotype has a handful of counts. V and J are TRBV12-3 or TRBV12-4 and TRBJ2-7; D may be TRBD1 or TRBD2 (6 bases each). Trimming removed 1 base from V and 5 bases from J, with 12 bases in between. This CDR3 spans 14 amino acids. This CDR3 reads CASSLVPGAHEQYF. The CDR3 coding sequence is TGTGCCAGCAGTTTAGTTCCGGGGGCCCACGAGCAGTACTTC.

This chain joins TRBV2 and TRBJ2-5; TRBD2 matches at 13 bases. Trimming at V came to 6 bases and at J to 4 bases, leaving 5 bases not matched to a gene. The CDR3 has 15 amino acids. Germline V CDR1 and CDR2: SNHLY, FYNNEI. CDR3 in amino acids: CASSRLAGGLETQYF. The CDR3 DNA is TGTGCCAGCAGCCGACTAGCGGGAGGATTAGAGACCCAGTACTTC.

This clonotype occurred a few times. The CDR3 reads CSAKPGTGNRGDQPQHF. DNA of the CDR3: TGCAGTGCGAAACCCGGGACAGGGAACAGGGGCGATCAGCCCCAGCATTTT. This chain links TRBV20-1 with TRBJ1-5, with 9 bases matching TRBD1. The V segment lost 6 bases and the J segment 5 bases; nucleotides outside the gene matches: 17. Germline V gene sequence: CDR1 DFQATT, CDR2 SNEGSKA (reference sequence). This CDR3 is built from 17 residues.

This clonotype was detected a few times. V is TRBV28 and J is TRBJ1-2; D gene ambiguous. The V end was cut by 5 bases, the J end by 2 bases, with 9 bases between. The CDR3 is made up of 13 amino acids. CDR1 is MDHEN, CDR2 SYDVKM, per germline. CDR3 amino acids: CASSPQLNYGYTF. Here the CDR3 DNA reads TGTGCCAGCAGTCCACAGCTAAACTATGGCTACACCTTC.

The CDR3 protein is CASSEGLLPRGPSIQYF. As DNA, the CDR3 is TGTGCCAGCAGTGAGGGGCTTCTTCCCCGCGGCCCAAGCATTCAGTACTTC. V usage is TRBV2 and J usage is TRBJ2-4; a weak D match, TRBD1 (5 bases). The CDR3 length is 17 residues. V lost 3 bases to trimming and J lost 9 bases, with 24 bases between them. The germline V gene has CDR1 SNHLY and CDR2 FYNNEI.

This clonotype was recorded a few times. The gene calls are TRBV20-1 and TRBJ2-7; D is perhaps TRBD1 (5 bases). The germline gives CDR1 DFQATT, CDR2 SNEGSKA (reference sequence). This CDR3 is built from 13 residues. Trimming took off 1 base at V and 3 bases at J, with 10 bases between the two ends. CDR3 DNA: TGCAGTGCTAGAGGTGGGGCGCACTACGAGCAGTACTTC. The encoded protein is CSARGGAHYEQYF.

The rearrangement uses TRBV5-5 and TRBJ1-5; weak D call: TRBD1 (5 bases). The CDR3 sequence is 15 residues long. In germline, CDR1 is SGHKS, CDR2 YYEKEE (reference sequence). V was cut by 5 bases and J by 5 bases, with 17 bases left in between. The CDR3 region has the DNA TGTGCCAGCAGTAAACGGACACCCTCAGATCAGCCCCAGCATTTT. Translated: CASSKRTPSDQPQHF.

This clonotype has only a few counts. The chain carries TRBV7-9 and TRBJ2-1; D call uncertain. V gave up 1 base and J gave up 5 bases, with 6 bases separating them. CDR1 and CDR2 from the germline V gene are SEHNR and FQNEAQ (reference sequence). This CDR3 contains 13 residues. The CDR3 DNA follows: TGTGCCAGCAGCTTAGGTCGGAACAATGAGCAGTTCTTC. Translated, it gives CASSLGRNNEQFF.

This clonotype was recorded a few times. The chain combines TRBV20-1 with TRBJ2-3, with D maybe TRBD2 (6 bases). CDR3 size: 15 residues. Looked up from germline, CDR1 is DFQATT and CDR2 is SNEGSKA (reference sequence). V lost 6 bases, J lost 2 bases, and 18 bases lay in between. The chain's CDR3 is CSAPLAGLVTDTQYF. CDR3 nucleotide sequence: TGCAGTGCACCCCTCGCGGGACTTGTCACAGATACGCAGTATTTT.

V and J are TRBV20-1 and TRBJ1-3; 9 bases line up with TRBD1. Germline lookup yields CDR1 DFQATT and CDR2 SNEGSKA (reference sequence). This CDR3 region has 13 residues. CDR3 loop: CSGVDRGPNTIYF. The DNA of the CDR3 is TGCAGCGGAGTGGACAGGGGTCCAAACACCATATATTTT.

The chain's CDR3 is CASSLSGRPKYEQYF. CDR3 DNA sequence: TGTGCCAGCAGCCTTAGCGGGAGGCCGAAATACGAGCAGTACTTC. The gene calls are TRBV5-4 and TRBJ2-7; TRBD2 agrees at 10 bases. The junction had 8 bases not matched to a gene; V was cut back by 4 bases and J by 4 bases. CDR1 and CDR2 from the germline V gene are SGHNT and YYREEE (reference sequence). This CDR3 has 15 residues.

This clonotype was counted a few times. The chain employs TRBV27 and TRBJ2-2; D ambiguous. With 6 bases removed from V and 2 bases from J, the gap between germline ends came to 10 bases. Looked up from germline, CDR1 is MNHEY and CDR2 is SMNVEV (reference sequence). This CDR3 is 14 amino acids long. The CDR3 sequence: CASRGTGNTGELFF. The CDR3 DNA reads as TGTGCCAGCAGGGGAACGGGCAACACCGGGGAGCTGTTTTTT.

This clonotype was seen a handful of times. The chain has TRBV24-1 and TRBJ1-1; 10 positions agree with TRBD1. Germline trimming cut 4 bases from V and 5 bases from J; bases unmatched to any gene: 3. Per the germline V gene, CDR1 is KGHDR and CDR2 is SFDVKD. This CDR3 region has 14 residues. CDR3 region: CATSEGQGYTEAFF. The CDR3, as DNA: TGTGCCACCAGTGAGGGACAGGGGTATACTGAAGCTTTCTTT.

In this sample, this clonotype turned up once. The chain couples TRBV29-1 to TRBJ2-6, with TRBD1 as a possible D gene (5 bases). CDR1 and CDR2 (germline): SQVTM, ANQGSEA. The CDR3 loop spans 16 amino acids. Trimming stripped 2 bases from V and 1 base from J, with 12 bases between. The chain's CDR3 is CSVESDSGSGANVLTF. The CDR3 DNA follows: TGCAGCGTTGAAAGTGACAGTGGATCTGGGGCCAACGTCCTGACTTTC.

DNA for the CDR3: TGTGCCAGCAGAACCTCAGCGGGAGGGCCCAATGAGCAGTTCTTC. Protein product: CASRTSAGGPNEQFF. V is TRBV7-9 and J is TRBJ2-1; 10 bases line up with TRBD2. CDR1 is SEHNR and CDR2 is FQNEAQ in the germline V gene (reference sequence). The CDR3 is 15 residues long. J lost 6 bases, V lost 6 bases, and 8 bases had no gene match.

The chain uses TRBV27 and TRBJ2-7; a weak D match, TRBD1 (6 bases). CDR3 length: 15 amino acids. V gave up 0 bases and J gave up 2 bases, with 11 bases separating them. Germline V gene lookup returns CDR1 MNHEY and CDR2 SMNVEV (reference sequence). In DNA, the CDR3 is TGTGCCAGCAGTTTATCGACAGGACAAGCCTACGAGCAGTACTTC. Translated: CASSLSTGQAYEQYF.

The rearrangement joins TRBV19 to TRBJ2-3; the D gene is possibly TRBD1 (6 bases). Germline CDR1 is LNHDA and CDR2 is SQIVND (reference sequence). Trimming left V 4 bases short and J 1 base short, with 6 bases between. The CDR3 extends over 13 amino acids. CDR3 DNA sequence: TGTGCCAGTAGTACAGGGGGCACAGATACGCAGTATTTT. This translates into CASSTGGTDTQYF.

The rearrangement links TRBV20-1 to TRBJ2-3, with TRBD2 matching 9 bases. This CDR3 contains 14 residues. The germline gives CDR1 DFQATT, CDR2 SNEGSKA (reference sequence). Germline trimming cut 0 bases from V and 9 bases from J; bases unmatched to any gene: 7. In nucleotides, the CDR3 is TGCAGTGCTAGAGAGTTAGCGGGGGCTGGGACGCAGTATTTT. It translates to CSARELAGAGTQYF.

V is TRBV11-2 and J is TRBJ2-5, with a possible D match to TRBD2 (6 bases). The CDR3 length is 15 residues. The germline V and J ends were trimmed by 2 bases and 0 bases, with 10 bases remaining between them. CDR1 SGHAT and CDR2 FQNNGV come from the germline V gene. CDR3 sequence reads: CASSLNGRHQETQYF. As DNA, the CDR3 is TGTGCCAGCAGCTTAAACGGGAGACACCAAGAGACCCAGTACTTC.